This is a list of T cell receptor beta chains from one sample in a study of CXCR3-negative and CXCR3-positive naive CD8 T cells. TCRdb reprocessed the 5' RACE reads and reports one entry per CDR3 protein, with no DNA. Its table lists under 30,000 distinct CDR3 sequences. What was sequenced was memory CD8+ T cells from blood. Every receptor here comes from a human donor in good health. Some clones in this sample may be carry-over from other donors' samples. Each CDR3 is given with its conserved first and last residue. The size field is filled for only some rows; it gives once, few, many or a size class.

clone_size: -
j_call: TRBJ2-2
v_call: TRBV4-3
cdr3_aa: CASSQGVYPAGELFF

clone_size: medium-sized
j_call: TRBJ2-3
v_call: TRBV11-3
cdr3_aa: CASSLEVGRGVKDTQYF

clone_size: -
j_call: TRBJ2-7
v_call: TRBV7-9
cdr3_aa: CASSLAGDLEQYF

clone_size: -
j_call: TRBJ2-1
v_call: TRBV25-1
cdr3_aa: CASSEPVYGENEQFF

clone_size: -
j_call: TRBJ1-3
v_call: TRBV29-1
cdr3_aa: CSVGGHGLSGNTIYF

clone_size: -
j_call: TRBJ2-7
v_call: TRBV7-2
cdr3_aa: CASSPGTSGGASPSSYEQYF

clone_size: -
j_call: TRBJ2-3
v_call: TRBV27
cdr3_aa: CASSLGTPDGQGRPQYF

clone_size: -
j_call: TRBJ2-3
v_call: TRBV7-9
cdr3_aa: CASSSVQPTDTQYF

clone_size: medium-sized
j_call: TRBJ2-1
v_call: TRBV29-1
cdr3_aa: CSVEAGAGNEQFF

clone_size: -
j_call: TRBJ2-7
v_call: TRBV12-3/TRBV12-4
cdr3_aa: CASSLNRDEQYF

clone_size: -
j_call: TRBJ2-7
v_call: TRBV20-1
cdr3_aa: CSARDSGIEPYEQYF

clone_size: -
j_call: TRBJ2-1
v_call: TRBV6-5
cdr3_aa: CASSPGTPNNEQFF

clone_size: -
j_call: TRBJ2-7
v_call: TRBV28
cdr3_aa: CASSLLGLAGLPYEQYF

clone_size: -
j_call: TRBJ2-3
v_call: TRBV20-1
cdr3_aa: CSARRSGAEFDTQYF

clone_size: -
j_call: TRBJ2-7
v_call: TRBV12-3/TRBV12-4
cdr3_aa: CASSFLRDLYF

clone_size: -
j_call: TRBJ1-2
v_call: TRBV20-1
cdr3_aa: CSARGDRRSFNYGYTF

clone_size: -
j_call: TRBJ1-1
v_call: TRBV13
cdr3_aa: CASSSGQYTEAFF

clone_size: -
j_call: TRBJ1-6
v_call: TRBV3-1
cdr3_aa: CASSPRTGGFEPLHF

clone_size: -
j_call: TRBJ2-3
v_call: TRBV6-5
cdr3_aa: CASSYSSTDTQYF

clone_size: -
j_call: TRBJ1-1
v_call: TRBV29-1
cdr3_aa: CSVEVPRENTEAFF

clone_size: -
j_call: TRBJ1-1
v_call: TRBV20-1
cdr3_aa: CSAPLGDTEAFF

clone_size: medium-sized
j_call: TRBJ2-1
v_call: TRBV6-4
cdr3_aa: CASSVTAGHGNNEQFF

clone_size: -
j_call: TRBJ1-5
v_call: TRBV6-2/TRBV6-3
cdr3_aa: CASSLDSSSNQPQHF

clone_size: -
j_call: TRBJ2-7
v_call: TRBV20-1
cdr3_aa: CSARDRGGGGSNEQYF

clone_size: -
j_call: TRBJ2-1
v_call: TRBV20-1
cdr3_aa: CSASRWDRGMKYNEQFF

clone_size: -
j_call: TRBJ2-5
v_call: TRBV7-8
cdr3_aa: CASSFWTGPGWGQETQYF

clone_size: -
j_call: TRBJ1-5
v_call: TRBV12-5
cdr3_aa: CASGLVGNSNQPQHF

clone_size: -
j_call: TRBJ2-7
v_call: TRBV13
cdr3_aa: CASSLGQGGDEQYF

clone_size: -
j_call: TRBJ2-2
v_call: TRBV29-1
cdr3_aa: CSVEKGTGELFF

clone_size: -
j_call: TRBJ2-3
v_call: TRBV7-9
cdr3_aa: CASTPPTGQAGDTQYF

clone_size: -
j_call: TRBJ2-2
v_call: TRBV7-6
cdr3_aa: CASSFKSATGPANTGELFF

clone_size: large
j_call: TRBJ2-5
v_call: TRBV7-2
cdr3_aa: CASSLRGPMALQETQYF

clone_size: -
j_call: TRBJ2-7
v_call: TRBV6-5
cdr3_aa: CASSPLAGAYEQYF

clone_size: -
j_call: TRBJ2-3
v_call: TRBV7-9
cdr3_aa: CASSSRQGHTDTQYF

clone_size: -
j_call: TRBJ2-7
v_call: TRBV29-1
cdr3_aa: CSVEIRGWDEQYF

clone_size: -
j_call: TRBJ1-1
v_call: TRBV28
cdr3_aa: CASTFRGDRTEAFF

clone_size: -
j_call: TRBJ1-2
v_call: TRBV7-9
cdr3_aa: CASSTPGLGLFLNYGYTF

clone_size: -
j_call: TRBJ2-1
v_call: TRBV29-1
cdr3_aa: CSVVVGGQDRPNEQFF

clone_size: -
j_call: TRBJ2-7
v_call: TRBV12-3/TRBV12-4
cdr3_aa: CASSLLSYEQYF

clone_size: -
j_call: TRBJ2-3
v_call: TRBV10-1
cdr3_aa: CASSPFGGGEVDTQYF

clone_size: -
j_call: TRBJ2-3
v_call: TRBV10-3
cdr3_aa: CATREQNTQYF

clone_size: -
j_call: TRBJ2-5
v_call: TRBV7-8
cdr3_aa: CASSPKGTGGWETQYF

clone_size: -
j_call: TRBJ2-1
v_call: TRBV29-1
cdr3_aa: CSVEQGYNEQFF

clone_size: -
j_call: TRBJ2-4
v_call: TRBV6-2/TRBV6-3
cdr3_aa: CASLSTGVDIQYF

clone_size: -
j_call: TRBJ1-5
v_call: TRBV4-3
cdr3_aa: CASSQDRGRENYQPQHF

clone_size: -
j_call: TRBJ2-1
v_call: TRBV7-9
cdr3_aa: CATVGQGGNEQFF

clone_size: -
j_call: TRBJ2-5
v_call: TRBV6-2/TRBV6-3
cdr3_aa: CASSYSNSGQETQYF

clone_size: -
j_call: TRBJ2-5
v_call: TRBV7-9
cdr3_aa: CASSLIPEETQYF

clone_size: -
j_call: TRBJ2-1
v_call: TRBV6-1
cdr3_aa: CASSVRLAGPYNEQFF

clone_size: -
j_call: TRBJ2-1
v_call: TRBV14
cdr3_aa: CASSQEFLLINEQFF

clone_size: -
j_call: TRBJ1-6
v_call: TRBV20-1
cdr3_aa: CSARPIPGQGISPLHF

clone_size: -
j_call: TRBJ2-7
v_call: TRBV25-1
cdr3_aa: CASSESLYEQYF

clone_size: -
j_call: TRBJ2-1
v_call: TRBV29-1
cdr3_aa: CSVTGTAPMGEQFF